The clone carrying this T cell receptor beta chain occurred many times. What it recognizes is unknown. The CDR3 sequence is 13 residues long. Germline CDR1 reads SQVTM; CDR2 reads ANQGSEA. V was pared by 4 bases and J by 6 bases, with 13 bases between. The data were taken from a study of T-cell reconstitution after alpha-beta-depleted transplantation in children. Unique molecular identifiers were built into the TCRbeta library. From the PCR reads, TCRdb called clonotypes with MiXCR, one entry per CDR3 protein. Of hundreds of thousands of distinct CDR3 sequences detected, roughly 23% appear once; the ten largest clones hold approximately 14%. Study outcomes and limitations: There were some patients whose high TCRbeta diversity at day 60 came from surviving recipient T cells and thymic progenitors. T-cell numbers and diversity one year post-transplant derived largely from freshly generated T cells. Expanded graft clones numbering several hundred reportedly gave rise to alpha-beta T cells about two months after transplant.

This sequence was found in a boy less than two years old who had a stem cell transplant for acute myeloid leukemia, so the T cells may come from the graft donor. The V gene is TRBV29-1, the J gene TRBJ1-5; D is undetermined. The sample was PBMCs, mostly from graft donor cells, taken 360 days after TCRalphabeta/CD19-depleted stem cell transplant. The CDR3 bases are TGCAGCGTTGGCGAAGGAGGGAGTCAGCCCCAGCATTTT. Its protein is CSVGEGGSQPQHF.